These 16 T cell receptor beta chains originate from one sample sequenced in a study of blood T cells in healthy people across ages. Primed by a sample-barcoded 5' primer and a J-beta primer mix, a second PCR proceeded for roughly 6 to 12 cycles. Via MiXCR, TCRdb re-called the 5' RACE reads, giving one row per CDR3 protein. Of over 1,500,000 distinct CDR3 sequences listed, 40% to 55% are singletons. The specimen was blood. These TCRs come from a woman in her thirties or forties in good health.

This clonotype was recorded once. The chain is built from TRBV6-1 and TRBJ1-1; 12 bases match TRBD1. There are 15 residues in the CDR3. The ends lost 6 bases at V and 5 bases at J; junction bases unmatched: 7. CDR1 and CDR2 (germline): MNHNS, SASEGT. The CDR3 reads CASRGRDRGLTEAFF. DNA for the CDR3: TGTGCCAGCAGAGGGAGGGACAGGGGGCTGACTGAAGCTTTCTTT.

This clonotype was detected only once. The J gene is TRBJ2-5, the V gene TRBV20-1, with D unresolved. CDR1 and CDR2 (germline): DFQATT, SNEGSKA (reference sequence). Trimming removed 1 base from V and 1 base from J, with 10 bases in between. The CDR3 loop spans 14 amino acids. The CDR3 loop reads CSARAFVLQETQYF. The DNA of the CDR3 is TGCAGTGCTAGAGCGTTTGTCCTCCAAGAGACCCAGTACTTC.

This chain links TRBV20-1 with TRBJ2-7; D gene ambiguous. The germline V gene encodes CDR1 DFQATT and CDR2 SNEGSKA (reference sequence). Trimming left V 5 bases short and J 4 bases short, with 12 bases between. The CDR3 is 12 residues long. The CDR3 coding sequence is TGCAGTGCTTCCCGGACCGTGTACGAGCAGTACTTC. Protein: CSASRTVYEQYF.

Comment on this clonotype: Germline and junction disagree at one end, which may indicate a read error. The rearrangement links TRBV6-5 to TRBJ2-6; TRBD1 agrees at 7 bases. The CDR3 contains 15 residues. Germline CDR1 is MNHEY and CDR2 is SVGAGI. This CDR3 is CAGSRQGLWANVLTF. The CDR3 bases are TGTGCCGGCAGCCGACAGGGTCTCTGGGCCAACGTCCTGACTTTC.

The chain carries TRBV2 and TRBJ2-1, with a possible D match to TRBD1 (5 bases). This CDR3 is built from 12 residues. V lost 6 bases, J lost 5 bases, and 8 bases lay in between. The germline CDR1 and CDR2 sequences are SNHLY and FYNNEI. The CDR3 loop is CASRDNNNEQFF. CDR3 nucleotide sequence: TGTGCCAGCAGGGACAACAACAATGAGCAGTTCTTC.

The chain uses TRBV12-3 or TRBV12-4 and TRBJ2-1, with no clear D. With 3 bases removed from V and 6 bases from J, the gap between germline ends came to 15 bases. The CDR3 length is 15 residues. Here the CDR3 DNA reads TGTGCCAGCAGTTTGAGAAATCAGGACGGCAATGAGCAGTTCTTC. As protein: CASSLRNQDGNEQFF.

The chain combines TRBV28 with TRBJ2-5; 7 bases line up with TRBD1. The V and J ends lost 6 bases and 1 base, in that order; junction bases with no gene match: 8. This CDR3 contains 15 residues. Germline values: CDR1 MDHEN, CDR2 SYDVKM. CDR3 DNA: TGTGCCAGCAGGAACCATCGGGACAGCCAAGAGACCCAGTACTTC. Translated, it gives CASRNHRDSQETQYF.

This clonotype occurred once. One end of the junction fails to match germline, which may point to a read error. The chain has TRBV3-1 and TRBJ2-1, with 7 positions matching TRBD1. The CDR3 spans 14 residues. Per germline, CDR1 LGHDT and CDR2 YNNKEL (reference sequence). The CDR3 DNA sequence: TGTGCCGGCAGCCGAAGGGGGCTTCAGCATGAGCAGTTCTTC. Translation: CAGSRRGLQHEQFF.

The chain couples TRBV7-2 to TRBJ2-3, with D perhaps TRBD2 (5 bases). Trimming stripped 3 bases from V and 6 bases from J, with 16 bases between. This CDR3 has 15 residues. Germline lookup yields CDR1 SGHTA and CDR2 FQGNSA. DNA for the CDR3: TGTGCCAGCAGCTTGGGTAGCTCTCCGGGGGATACGCAGTATTTT. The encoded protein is CASSLGSSPGDTQYF.

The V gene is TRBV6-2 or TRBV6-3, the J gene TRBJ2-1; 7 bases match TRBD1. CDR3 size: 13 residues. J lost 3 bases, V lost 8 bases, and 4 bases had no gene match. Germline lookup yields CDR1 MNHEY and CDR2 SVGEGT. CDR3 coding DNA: TGTGCCAGCGGCAGGGGGTTCTACAATGAGCAGTTCTTC. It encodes CASGRGFYNEQFF.

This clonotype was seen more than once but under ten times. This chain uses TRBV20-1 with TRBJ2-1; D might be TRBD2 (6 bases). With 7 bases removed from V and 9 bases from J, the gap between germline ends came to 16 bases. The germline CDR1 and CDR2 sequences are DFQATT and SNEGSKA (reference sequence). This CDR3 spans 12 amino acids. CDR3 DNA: TGCAGTGGTATAAAAGCGGGTATTGAGCAGTTCTTC. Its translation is CSGIKAGIEQFF.

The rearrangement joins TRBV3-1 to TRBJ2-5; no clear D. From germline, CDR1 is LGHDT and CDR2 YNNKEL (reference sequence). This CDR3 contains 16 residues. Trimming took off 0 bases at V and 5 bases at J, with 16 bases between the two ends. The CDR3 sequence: CASSQDMVIERETQYF. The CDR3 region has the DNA TGTGCCAGCAGCCAAGATATGGTAATTGAAAGGGAGACCCAGTACTTC.

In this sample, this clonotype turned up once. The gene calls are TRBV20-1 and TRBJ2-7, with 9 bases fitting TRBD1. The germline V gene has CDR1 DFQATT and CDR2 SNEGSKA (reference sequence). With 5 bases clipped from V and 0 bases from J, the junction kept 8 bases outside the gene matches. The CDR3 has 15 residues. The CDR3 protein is CSAYKQGAASYEQYF. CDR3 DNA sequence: TGCAGTGCTTATAAACAGGGGGCGGCCTCCTACGAGCAGTACTTC.

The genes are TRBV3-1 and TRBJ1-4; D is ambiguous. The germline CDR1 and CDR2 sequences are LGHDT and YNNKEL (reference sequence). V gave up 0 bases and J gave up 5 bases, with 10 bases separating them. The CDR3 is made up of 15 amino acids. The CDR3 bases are TGTGCCAGCAGCCAAGATTCGGGGAACAATGAAAAACTGTTTTTT. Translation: CASSQDSGNNEKLFF.

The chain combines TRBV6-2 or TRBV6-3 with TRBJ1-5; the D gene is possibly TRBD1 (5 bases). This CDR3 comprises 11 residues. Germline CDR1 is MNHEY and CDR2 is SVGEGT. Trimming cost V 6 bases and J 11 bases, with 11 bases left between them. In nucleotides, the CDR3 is TGTGCCAGCAGCCAGACAGCCTCCCAGCATTTT. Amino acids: CASSQTASQHF.

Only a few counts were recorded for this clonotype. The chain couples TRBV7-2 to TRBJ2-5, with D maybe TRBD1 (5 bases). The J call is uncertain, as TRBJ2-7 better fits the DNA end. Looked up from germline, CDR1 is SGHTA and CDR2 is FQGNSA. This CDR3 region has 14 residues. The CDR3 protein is CASSPDRSRTEQYF. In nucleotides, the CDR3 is TGTGCCAGCAGCCCTGACAGATCCAGAACCGAGCAGTACTTC.